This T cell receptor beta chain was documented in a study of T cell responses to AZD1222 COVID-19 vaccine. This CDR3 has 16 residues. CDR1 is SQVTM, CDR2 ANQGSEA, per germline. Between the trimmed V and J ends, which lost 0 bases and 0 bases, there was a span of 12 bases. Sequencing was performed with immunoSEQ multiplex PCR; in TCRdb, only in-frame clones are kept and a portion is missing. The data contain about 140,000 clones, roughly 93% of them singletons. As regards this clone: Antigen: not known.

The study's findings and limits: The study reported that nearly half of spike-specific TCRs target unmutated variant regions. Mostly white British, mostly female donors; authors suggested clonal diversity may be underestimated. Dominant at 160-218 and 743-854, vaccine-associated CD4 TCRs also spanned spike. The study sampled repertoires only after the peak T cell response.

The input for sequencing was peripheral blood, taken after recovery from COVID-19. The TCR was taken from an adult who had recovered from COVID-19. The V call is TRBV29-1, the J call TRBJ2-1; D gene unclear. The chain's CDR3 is CSVEDPIGRSYNEQFF. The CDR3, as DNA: TGCAGCGTTGAAGATCCCATCGGGCGCTCCTACAATGAGCAGTTCTTC.